One sample yielded the 10 T cell receptor beta chains listed below, sequenced in a study of T cells in Graves' hyperthyroidism and ophthalmopathy. Amplification of TCR beta CDR3 regions used RNA as the template. During a first-round RT-PCR of the TCR CDR3, the HTBI primer set was used. MiXCR, applied by TCRdb to the multiplex PCR reads, yields one record per CDR3 protein. Of roughly 280,000 distinct CDR3 sequences in the sample, about 18% were seen once. The material sequenced was blood. These receptors were collected from a woman aged 55-70 years with Graves' ophthalmopathy.

This clonotype was seen many times. The CDR3 protein is CASSFDRGMYEQYF. Written as DNA, the CDR3 is TGTGCCAGCAGCTTCGACAGGGGGATGTACGAGCAGTACTTC. The chain uses TRBV5-5 and TRBJ2-7; 9 bases map to TRBD1. Germline assignment: CDR1 SGHKS and CDR2 YYEKEE (reference sequence). The CDR3 totals 14 residues. The V gene end was trimmed by 2 bases and the J gene end by 4 bases; junction bases not matched to a gene: 4.

The CDR3 region is CASSQDRVGKQYF. DNA for the CDR3: TGTGCCAGCAGCCAGGACAGGGTTGGCAAGCAGTACTTC. This sequence joins TRBV7-2 and TRBJ2-7, with 8 nucleotides matching TRBD1. The germline V gene encodes CDR1 SGHTA and CDR2 FQGNSA. The junction had 8 bases not matched to a gene; V was cut back by 5 bases and J by 8 bases. The CDR3 length is 13 residues.

This clonotype was recorded at least ten times. The rearrangement uses TRBV25-1 and TRBJ1-2; weak D call: TRBD1 (6 bases). The CDR3 extends over 16 amino acids. Germline values: CDR1 MGHDK, CDR2 SYGVNS. V dropped 3 bases and J dropped 6 bases, with 20 bases sitting between them. The CDR3 sequence: CASSELLTGRSDGYTF. The CDR3 bases are TGTGCCAGCAGTGAGCTCTTGACAGGCAGGTCAGATGGCTACACCTTC.

This clonotype was found many times. The chain links TRBV11-2 to TRBJ2-2; D perhaps matches TRBD1 (6 bases). The CDR3 contains 17 residues. V lost 2 bases and J 0 bases, leaving 13 bases between the germline ends. The germline V gene encodes CDR1 SGHAT and CDR2 FQNNGV. The CDR3 protein is CASSLRAGATNTGELFF. DNA of the CDR3: TGTGCCAGCAGCTTAAGGGCAGGGGCTACGAACACCGGGGAGCTGTTTTTT.

The J gene is TRBJ1-3, the V gene TRBV6-2 or TRBV6-3; D remains unclear. V gave up 5 bases and J gave up 0 bases, with 14 bases separating them. Per the germline V gene, CDR1 is MNHEY and CDR2 is SVGEGT. This CDR3 is built from 16 residues. This CDR3 is CASSDHSIRSGNTIYF. The DNA for the CDR3 is TGTGCCAGCAGTGACCACAGTATCCGCTCTGGAAACACCATATATTTT.

The chain employs TRBV29-1 and TRBJ2-7; D could derive from TRBD1 or TRBD2 (5 bases each). Germline lookup yields CDR1 SQVTM and CDR2 ANQGSEA. The CDR3 has 14 amino acids. Trimming took off 3 bases at V and 0 bases at J, with 12 bases between the two ends. The DNA of the CDR3 is TGCAGCGTTGAGGGGGACGCCCACTCCTACGAGCAGTACTTC. This translates into CSVEGDAHSYEQYF.

This clonotype was found many times. This rearrangement joins TRBV6-2 or TRBV6-3 to TRBJ2-7; TRBD1 aligns across 7 bases. Germline V gene data show CDR1 as MNHEY and CDR2 as SVGEGT. V trimming: 8 bases; J trimming: 0 bases; junction bases outside the gene matches: 13. The CDR3 runs 16 residues. CDR3 coding DNA: TGTGCCAGCGATAGGCGGTCCCGGGACAGCTCCTACGAGCAGTACTTC. Protein sequence: CASDRRSRDSSYEQYF.

The chain has TRBV6-2 or TRBV6-3 and TRBJ1-1, with D perhaps TRBD1 (5 bases). Germline CDR1 reads MNHEY; CDR2 reads SVGEGT. CDR3 length equals 13 residues. With 2 bases removed from V and 6 bases from J, the gap between germline ends came to 10 bases. In nucleotides, the CDR3 is TGTGCCAGCAGTTACCGTAGACAGTCTGAAGCTTTCTTT. Translated: CASSYRRQSEAFF.

Ten or more counts support this clonotype. The V and J genes are TRBV12-3 or TRBV12-4 and TRBJ1-5; 10 positions match TRBD1. V shed 6 bases and J 3 bases; nucleotides not matched to a gene: 5. This CDR3 is 15 amino acids long. The CDR3 DNA sequence: TGTGCCAGCAGCCCGGACAGGGGGATCAATCAGCCCCAGCATTTT. The encoded protein is CASSPDRGINQPQHF.

This clonotype has more than one count but fewer than ten. This rearrangement joins TRBV6-1 to TRBJ2-5; 9 nucleotides align to TRBD2. The V gene's germline CDR1 is MNHNS and CDR2 SASEGT. Trimming took 7 bases from V and 1 from J; bases not matched to a gene: 13. This CDR3 comprises 17 residues. CDR3 sequence reads: CASTPPPSGVVQETQYF. CDR3 bases: TGTGCCAGCACCCCTCCCCCTAGCGGGGTGGTCCAAGAGACCCAGTACTTC.